The clone carrying this T cell receptor (beta chain) was counted between two and nine times. A second PCR of about 7 to 12 cycles used a sample-barcoded 5' primer and a J-beta primer mix. TCRdb reprocessed the 5' RACE reads via MiXCR and lists one record per CDR3 protein. Of some 1,000,000 distinct CDR3 sequences in the sample, around 27% were seen once. The source of the sample is a study of blood T cells in healthy people across ages. A minimum of 6 million PBMCs was isolated per sample. After removal of 1 base from V and 3 bases from J, the junction contained 8 bases not matched to a gene. Germline lookup yields CDR1 SQVTM and CDR2 ANQGSEA. This CDR3 has 15 residues. The sample also formed part of further work on T cells of mothers and their children.

This chain connects TRBV29-1 to TRBJ2-7; 8 bases map to TRBD2. The sample taken for sequencing was blood. This TCR derives from a girl aged 2-10 years in good health. The CDR3 nucleotides read TGCAGCGTTGAAGTGACCCGGGGGGGGAGCTACGAGCAGTACTTC. It codes for CSVEVTRGGSYEQYF.